Listed here are 4 T cell receptor beta chains from one sample, sequenced in a study of chemoradiotherapy in HPV16-positive cancers. Clones were read by immunoSEQ multiplex PCR, and TCRdb kept only the in-frame ones, dropping some. Among about 53,000 clones listed, over 85% were seen once. The sequenced sample was blood, obtained from a patient who underwent chemoradiotherapy. Receptors originate from a human donor with HPV-associated anogenital cancer.

This clone was counted a single time. The chain joins TRBV6-1 to TRBJ2-7; 9 nucleotides align to TRBD2. Trimming took 2 bases from V and 2 from J; bases not matched to a gene: 4. This CDR3 spans 15 amino acids. Germline lookup yields CDR1 MNHNS and CDR2 SASEGT. This chain's CDR3 is CASSEWAGGPYEQYF. CDR3 coding DNA: TGTGCCAGCAGTGAATGGGCGGGGGGGCCCTACGAGCAGTACTTC.

The V gene is TRBV30, the J gene TRBJ1-2; D not resolved. From germline, CDR1 is GTSNPN and CDR2 SVGIG (reference sequence). The CDR3 spans 11 residues. Deletions cut 4 bases from V and 10 bases from J, with 13 bases between. CDR3 amino acids: CAWNQIFSYTF. CDR3 in DNA: TGTGCCTGGAATCAGATATTTTCCTACACCTTC. Complete variable domain (other parts from reference TRBV30 and TRBJ1-2): SQTIHQWPATLVQPVGSPLSLECTVEGTSNPNLYWYRQAAGRGLQLLFYSVGIGQISSEVPQNLSASRPQDRQFILSSKKLLLSDSGFYLCAWNQIFSYTFGSGTRLTVV.

CDR3 sequence (DNA): TGTGCCATCAGGGGGACAGGGGGCGAGAATTCACCCCTCCACTTT. Protein sequence: CAIRGTGGENSPLHF. The chain employs TRBV10-3 and TRBJ1-6; TRBD1 aligns across 12 bases. Germline values: CDR1 ENHRY, CDR2 SYGVKD. Trimming removed 6 bases from V and 7 bases from J; junction bases left unmatched: 4. This CDR3 has 15 amino acids.

The J gene is TRBJ2-2, the V gene TRBV12-5; TRBD1 matches 7 bases. Germline loops: CDR1 LGHNT, CDR2 FRNRAP. CDR3 length: 15 residues. V dropped 1 base and J dropped 5; count of bases not matched to a gene: 4. The CDR3 DNA follows: TGTGCTAGTGGTTTGGGGCAGGGGGTGACCGGGGAGCTGTTTTTT. This codes for CASGLGQGVTGELFF.